This T cell receptor beta chain was obtained from a study of blood T cell repertoires in COVID-19 (dated by TCRdb to 2020 to 2022). The study in broad terms: Collaborator samples came from the United States, Italy and Spain and covered acute and convalescent phases of COVID-19. The material from the prospective study consisted of cDNA or gDNA derived from T cells, B-cell-depleted T cells, or PBMCs. The dataset comprised deeply sampled blood TCRbeta repertoires from subjects exposed to, actively infected with, or recovered from COVID-19. The repertoires were made available in a free public database intended to serve as a resource for research on the immune response to SARS-CoV-2. Samples were obtained from the ongoing ImmuneRACE study (first 160 participants) and from about 1,300 subjects provided by 6 global collaborators. Sample metadata almost always included a de-identified subject ID, COVID-19 status, age in years and sex. Where available, HLA class I and class II types were taken from metadata supplied by the sample provider and were not determined by assay-based typing. Beyond this particular receptor, the publication reports: The quantity of clinical and demographic metadata differed by source and by participant and was supplied without curation.

CDR3 length: 15 amino acids, cysteine to phenylalanine. Just the 45-base CDR3 DNA is kept, in frame starting at base 1. Trimming accounts for 3 bases at V and 8 bases at J, while the number of junction bases matched to no gene is 9. According to the germline V gene, CDR1 reads KGHDR and CDR2 reads SFDVKD. Enrolling through a virtual design, the prospective study's participants ranged in age from about 18 to 100 years and lived across roughly 24 United States geographic areas. In the prospective study, cohorts were assigned on the basis of participant-reported clinical history obtained from a screening survey and a study questionnaire. Recovered participants in ImmuneRACE Cohort 3 were defined by two consecutive negative NP/OP PCR tests, clearance by a healthcare professional, or resolution of symptoms. Mobile phlebotomists in the prospective study collected whole blood, serum and a nasopharyngeal or oropharyngeal swab from every participant. Prospective study participants could optionally give additional blood draws and questionnaires over an approximately 2-month period. Before DNA extraction, prospective study blood samples were shipped either frozen or at room temperature.

Comments on this clone: This clone's antigen is unknown. It has no much larger one-base neighbor in the sample; base qualities were not kept.

The immunoSEQ Assay, a bias-controlled multiplex PCR, was used to amplify TCRbeta CDR3 regions from genomic DNA. As for the authors' bioinformatics: Within the assay, amplification of reference gene primers was used to estimate how many nucleated cells each sample contained. To quantify the absolute abundance of each unique TCRbeta CDR3 rearrangement, sequence reads were collapsed and filtered. For each sample, productive Simpson clonality was calculated by taking the square root of Simpson's diversity index across productive rearrangements. Entries here come from immuneACCESS through TCRdb and include only in-frame sequences with V and J called. Some clones fail to appear in such tables; in the studies checked, an unresolved V gene covers under half of the shortfall, and the cause of the remainder is unknown. V, J and clone size are those of that table, while D and trimming were read from the DNA. Across this sample there are about 310,000 clones, with roughly 88% seen only once. In total, the top ten clones hold about 2% of the sample.

The chain is assembled from TRBV24-1 and TRBJ2-1; TRBD1 fits 7 bases in the junction. Sequenced sample: PBMCs or T cells enriched from blood (not recorded which). The clonotype originates from a man in his thirties or forties who had recovered from COVID-19. The CDR3 is CATSDHRGLRDEQFF. The nucleotides read TGTGCCACCAGTGATCACAGGGGTCTTAGGGATGAGCAGTTCTTC.